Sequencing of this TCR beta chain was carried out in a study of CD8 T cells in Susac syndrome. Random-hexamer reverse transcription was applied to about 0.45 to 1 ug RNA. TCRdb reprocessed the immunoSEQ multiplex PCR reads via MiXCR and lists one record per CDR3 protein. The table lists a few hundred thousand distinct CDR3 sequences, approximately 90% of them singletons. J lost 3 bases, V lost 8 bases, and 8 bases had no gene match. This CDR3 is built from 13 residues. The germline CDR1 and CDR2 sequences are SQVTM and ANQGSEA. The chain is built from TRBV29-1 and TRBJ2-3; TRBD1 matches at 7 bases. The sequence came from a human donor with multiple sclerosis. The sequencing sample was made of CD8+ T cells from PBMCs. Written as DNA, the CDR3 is TGCAGCTTACACAGGGGATCAACAGATACGCAGTATTTT. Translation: CSLHRGSTDTQYF.